The 15 T cell receptor beta chains reported below all come from one sample, sequenced in a study of blood T cell repertoires in COVID-19 (dated by TCRdb to the early 2020s). Library construction relied on the immunoSEQ multiplex PCR assay. Imported from immuneACCESS, the table was reduced by TCRdb to in-frame sequences with V and J called. These copies leave out some clones; in studies compared against another copy, an unresolved V gene accounts for under half, and the cause of the remainder is not known. This sample comprises a few hundred thousand clones, roughly 90% of them detected only once. The ten largest clonotypes hold about a fifth of the sample. The sequencing sample was made of PBMCs or T cells enriched from blood (not recorded which). These receptors originate from a woman aged 25 to 39 who had recovered from COVID-19.

The chain combines TRBV3-1 (or the pseudogene TRBV3-2) with TRBJ1-2, with 7 bases that match TRBD1. CDR3 length: 16 amino acids. Germline V gene lookup returns CDR1 LGHDT and CDR2 YNNKEL (reference sequence). The junction had 16 bases not matched to a gene; V was cut back by 3 bases and J by 9 bases. The CDR3 loop reads CASSHDRVPPEYRYTF. The CDR3 nucleotides are TGTGCCAGCAGCCATGACAGGGTTCCGCCTGAGTATCGCTACACCTTC.

The chain is built from TRBV11-2 and TRBJ2-5; TRBD2 matches at 8 bases. Germline lookup yields CDR1 SGHAT and CDR2 FQNNGV. The CDR3 contains 16 residues. J gave up 7 bases and V 0 bases, and 10 bases lay outside the gene matches. The CDR3 sequence is CASSLDRIAGLGTQYF. In DNA, the CDR3 is TGTGCCAGCAGCTTAGATCGAATAGCGGGACTGGGGACCCAGTACTTC.

This clone was seen a single time. The chain employs TRBV28 and TRBJ1-5, with D possibly being TRBD1 (5 bases). V lost 1 base to trimming and J lost 6 bases, with 7 bases between them. The V gene's germline CDR1 is MDHEN and CDR2 SYDVKM. The CDR3 extends over 13 amino acids. CDR3 sequence: CASSLSGPQPQHF. The CDR3 DNA sequence: TGTGCCAGCAGTTTATCAGGGCCTCAGCCCCAGCATTTT.

This rearrangement joins TRBV2 to TRBJ1-6; D uncertain. The CDR3 is made up of 15 amino acids. Germline V gene lookup returns CDR1 SNHLY and CDR2 FYNNEI. V shed 7 bases and J shed 3 bases, with 13 bases lying between them. CDR3 coding DNA: TGTGCCAGCAACACCGACGGACTCTATAATTCACCCCTCCACTTT. Residues: CASNTDGLYNSPLHF.

This chain connects TRBV2 to TRBJ1-2, with TRBD1 matching 7 bases. Germline V CDR1 and CDR2: SNHLY, FYNNEI. The V and J ends lost 5 bases and 8 bases, in that order; junction bases with no gene match: 5. There are 12 residues in the CDR3. The DNA of the CDR3 is TGTGCCAGCAGTTTAGGGGGCTGGGGCTACACCTTC. Translation: CASSLGGWGYTF. Full variable domain (rest looked up from reference TRBV2 and TRBJ1-2): EPEVTQTPSHQVTQMGQEVILRCVPISNHLYFYWYRQILGQKVEFLVSFYNNEISEKSEIFDDQFSVERPDGSNFTLKIRSTKLEDSAMYFCASSLGGWGYTFGSGTRLTVV.

The chain couples TRBV28 to TRBJ1-3; TRBD1 might be the D (6 bases). V gave up 6 bases and J gave up 8 bases, with 14 bases separating them. The V gene's germline CDR1 is MDHEN and CDR2 SYDVKM. This CDR3 has 13 amino acids. The CDR3 DNA reads TGTGCCAGCAGATTAGACAGGCACGACACCATATATTTT. This sequence encodes CASRLDRHDTIYF.

This clone was seen once. The V gene is TRBV7-2, the J gene TRBJ1-2; D unresolved. The germline CDR1 and CDR2 sequences are SGHTA and FQGNSA. The CDR3 is made up of 14 amino acids. V gave up 1 base and J gave up 4 bases, with 10 bases separating them. The CDR3 loop reads CASSLGAQIYGYTF. CDR3 DNA sequence: TGTGCCAGCAGCTTAGGAGCGCAGATCTATGGCTACACCTTC.

The chain recombines TRBV7-3 with TRBJ2-1; 10 bases are a match to TRBD1. CDR3 size: 15 residues. The J segment lost 5 bases and the V segment lost 0 bases, leaving 1 base of the junction unmatched. Per the germline V gene, CDR1 is SGHTA and CDR2 is FQGTGA. DNA for the CDR3: TGTGCCAGCAGCTTAACAGGACAGGGGGACAATGAGCAGTTCTTC. Encoded protein: CASSLTGQGDNEQFF.

The gene calls are TRBV4-1 and TRBJ2-3, with 9 bases lining up with TRBD1. Germline assignment: CDR1 MGHRA and CDR2 YSYEKL. V was pared by 1 base and J by 3 bases, with 2 bases of the junction left unmatched. CDR3 length: 15 amino acids. The CDR3 spells CASSQVGQGTDTQYF. DNA for the CDR3: TGCGCCAGCAGCCAAGTTGGACAGGGGACAGATACGCAGTATTTT.

V is TRBV28 and J is TRBJ1-2; D remains unclear. The CDR3 has 14 amino acids. CDR1 is MDHEN and CDR2 is SYDVKM in the germline V gene. V was shortened by 4 bases and J by 0 bases, with 9 bases between the two germline ends. This CDR3 reads CASSSQRANYGYTF. The CDR3, as DNA: TGTGCCAGCAGTTCCCAACGAGCTAACTATGGCTACACCTTC.

The chain is built from TRBV28 and TRBJ1-5; TRBD1 might be the D (5 bases). CDR3 length: 13 residues. The germline V gene has CDR1 MDHEN and CDR2 SYDVKM. V was cut by 6 bases and J by 3 bases, with 9 bases left in between. The CDR3 is CASRQDLNQPQHF. CDR3 in DNA: TGTGCCAGCAGACAGGACCTCAATCAGCCCCAGCATTTT.

The rearrangement joins TRBV20-1 to TRBJ1-2; the D gene is possibly TRBD1 (5 bases). The V gene lost 3 bases and the J gene lost 4 bases, with 18 bases spanning the gap. CDR1 is DFQATT and CDR2 is SNEGSKA in the germline V gene (reference sequence). This CDR3 comprises 15 residues. CDR3 sequence: CSASDRGGIGYGYTF. CDR3 sequence (DNA): TGCAGTGCTAGTGATCGGGGGGGAATAGGCTATGGCTACACCTTC.

This clone was counted a few times. V is TRBV7-9 and J is TRBJ2-2, with D uncertain. V lost 2 bases, J lost 3 bases, and 7 bases lay in between. CDR3 length equals 14 residues. The germline V gene encodes CDR1 SEHNR and CDR2 FQNEAQ (reference sequence). The CDR3 nucleotides are TGTGCCAGCAGCTTATCGGGTTACACCGGGGAGCTGTTTTTT. It codes for CASSLSGYTGELFF.

This chain links TRBV11-1 with TRBJ2-1; 7 bases agree with TRBD1. This CDR3 is 16 amino acids long. Germline trimming cut 5 bases from V and 6 bases from J; bases unmatched to any gene: 13. Germline V gene data show CDR1 as SGHAT and CDR2 as FQDESV (reference sequence). DNA of the CDR3: TGTGCCAGCAGCCGAAGTCGATGGGGGACAGCCAATGAGCAGTTCTTC. Amino acid sequence: CASSRSRWGTANEQFF.

The CDR3: CASSPRQGMNTEAFF. CDR3 bases: TGTGCCAGCAGCCCGAGACAGGGGATGAACACTGAAGCTTTCTTT. The rearrangement joins TRBV9 to TRBJ1-1, with 8 bases identical to TRBD1. Unmatched junction bases numbered 5, after V lost 4 bases and J lost 0 bases. This CDR3 region has 15 residues. CDR1 and CDR2 (germline): SGDLS, YYNGEE.